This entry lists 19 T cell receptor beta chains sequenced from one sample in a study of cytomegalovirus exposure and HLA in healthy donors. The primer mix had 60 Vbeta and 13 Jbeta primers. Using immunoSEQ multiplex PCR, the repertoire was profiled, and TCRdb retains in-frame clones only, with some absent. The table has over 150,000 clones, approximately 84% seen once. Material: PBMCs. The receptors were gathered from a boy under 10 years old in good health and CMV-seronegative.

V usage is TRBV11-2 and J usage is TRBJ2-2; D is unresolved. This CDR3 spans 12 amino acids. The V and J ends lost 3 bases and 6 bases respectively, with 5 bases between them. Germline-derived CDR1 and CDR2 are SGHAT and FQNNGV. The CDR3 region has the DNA TGTGCCAGCAGCTTGGGCCCCGGGGAGCTGTTTTTT. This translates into CASSLGPGELFF. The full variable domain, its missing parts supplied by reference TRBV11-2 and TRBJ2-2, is EAGVAQSPRYKIIEKRQSVAFWCNPISGHATLYWYQQILGQGPKLLIQFQNNGVVDDSQLPKDRFSAERLKGVDSTLKIQPAKLEDSAVYLCASSLGPGELFFGEGSRLTVL.

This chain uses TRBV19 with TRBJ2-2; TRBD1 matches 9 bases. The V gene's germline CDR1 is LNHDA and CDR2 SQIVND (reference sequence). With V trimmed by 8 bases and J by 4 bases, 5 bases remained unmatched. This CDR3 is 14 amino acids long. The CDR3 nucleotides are TGTGCCAGTGCCGGGACAGGGATCACCGGGGAGCTGTTTTTT. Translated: CASAGTGITGELFF.

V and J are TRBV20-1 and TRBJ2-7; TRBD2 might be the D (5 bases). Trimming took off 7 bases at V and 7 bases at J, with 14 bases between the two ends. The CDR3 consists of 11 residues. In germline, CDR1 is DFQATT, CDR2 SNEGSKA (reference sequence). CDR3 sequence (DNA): TGCAGTGGGGAGCACTCGGATGAGCAGTACTTC. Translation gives CSGEHSDEQYF.

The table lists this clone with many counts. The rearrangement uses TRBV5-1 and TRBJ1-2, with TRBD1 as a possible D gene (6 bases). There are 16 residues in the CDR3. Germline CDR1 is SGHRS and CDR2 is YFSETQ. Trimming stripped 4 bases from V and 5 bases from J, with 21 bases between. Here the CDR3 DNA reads TGCGCCAGCAGCCCGGACAGCCGGTGGAGTGAGTATGGCTACACCTTC. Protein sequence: CASSPDSRWSEYGYTF.

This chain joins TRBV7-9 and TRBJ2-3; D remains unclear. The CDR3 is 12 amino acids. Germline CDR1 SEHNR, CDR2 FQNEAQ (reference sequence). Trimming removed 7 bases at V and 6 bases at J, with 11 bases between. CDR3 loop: CASTHVADTQYF. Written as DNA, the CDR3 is TGTGCCAGCACCCATGTCGCGGATACGCAGTATTTT.

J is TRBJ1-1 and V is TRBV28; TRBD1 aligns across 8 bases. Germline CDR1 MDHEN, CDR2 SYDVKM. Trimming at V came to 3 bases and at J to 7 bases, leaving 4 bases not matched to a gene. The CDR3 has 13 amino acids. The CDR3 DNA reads TGTGCCAGCAGTTTTCCTGGACAGGGTGAAGCTTTCTTT. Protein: CASSFPGQGEAFF.

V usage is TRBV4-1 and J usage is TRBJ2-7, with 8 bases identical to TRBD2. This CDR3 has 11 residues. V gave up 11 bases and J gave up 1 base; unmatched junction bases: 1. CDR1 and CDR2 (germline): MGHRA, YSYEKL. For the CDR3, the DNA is TGCGCCGCGGGGGGATCCTACGAGCAGTACTTC. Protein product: CAAGGSYEQYF.

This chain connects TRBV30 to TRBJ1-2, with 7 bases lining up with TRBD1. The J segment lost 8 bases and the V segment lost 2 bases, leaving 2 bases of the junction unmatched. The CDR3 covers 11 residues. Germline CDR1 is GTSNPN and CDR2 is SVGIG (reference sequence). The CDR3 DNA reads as TGTGCCTGGAGTACGGGACAGGGCTACACCTTC. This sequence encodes CAWSTGQGYTF.

The CDR3 reads CSAAPGTGIGDEQFF. As DNA, the CDR3 is TGCAGCGCCGCTCCCGGGACAGGGATTGGGGATGAGCAGTTCTTC. J is TRBJ2-1 and V is TRBV29-1; 9 positions agree with TRBD1. Losses at the gene ends were 7 bases for V and 8 bases for J; bases not matched to a gene: 15. This CDR3 has 15 residues. Germline loops: CDR1 SQVTM, CDR2 ANQGSEA.

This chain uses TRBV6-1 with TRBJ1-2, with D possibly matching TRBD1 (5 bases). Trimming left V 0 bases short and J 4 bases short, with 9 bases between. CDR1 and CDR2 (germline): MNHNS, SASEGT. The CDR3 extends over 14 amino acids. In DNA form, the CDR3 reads TGTGCCAGCAGTGAAGCGCAGGGCCCCTATGGCTACACCTTC. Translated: CASSEAQGPYGYTF.

In nucleotides, the CDR3 is TGTGCCAGCAGCTTATCTATCCTCCGGGGGAGTACTGAAGCTTTCTTT. The encoded protein is CASSLSILRGSTEAFF. This chain uses TRBV7-9 with TRBJ1-1; TRBD1 might be the D (5 bases). The CDR3 has 16 residues. V was trimmed by 2 bases and J by 5 bases, leaving 18 bases between them. Germline V gene sequence: CDR1 SEHNR, CDR2 FQNEAQ (reference sequence).

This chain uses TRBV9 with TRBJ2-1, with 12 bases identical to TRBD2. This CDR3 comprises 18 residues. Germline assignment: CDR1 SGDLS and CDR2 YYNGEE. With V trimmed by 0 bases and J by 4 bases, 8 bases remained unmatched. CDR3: CASSVVSSGRAGYNEQFF. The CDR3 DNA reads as TGTGCCAGCAGCGTAGTTTCTAGCGGGAGGGCGGGATACAATGAGCAGTTCTTC.

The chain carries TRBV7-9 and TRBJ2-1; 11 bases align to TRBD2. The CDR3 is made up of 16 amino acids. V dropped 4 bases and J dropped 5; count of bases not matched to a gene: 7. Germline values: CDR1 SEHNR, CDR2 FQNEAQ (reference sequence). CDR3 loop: CASSSLAGGRDNEQFF. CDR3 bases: TGTGCCAGCAGCTCCTTAGCGGGAGGGCGGGACAATGAGCAGTTCTTC.

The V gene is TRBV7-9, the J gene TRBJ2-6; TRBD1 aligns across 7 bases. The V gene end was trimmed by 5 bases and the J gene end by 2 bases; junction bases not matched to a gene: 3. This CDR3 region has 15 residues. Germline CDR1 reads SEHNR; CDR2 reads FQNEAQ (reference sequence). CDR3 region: CASSNTGAGANVLTF. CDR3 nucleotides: TGTGCCAGCAGCAATACAGGGGCTGGGGCCAACGTCCTGACTTTC.

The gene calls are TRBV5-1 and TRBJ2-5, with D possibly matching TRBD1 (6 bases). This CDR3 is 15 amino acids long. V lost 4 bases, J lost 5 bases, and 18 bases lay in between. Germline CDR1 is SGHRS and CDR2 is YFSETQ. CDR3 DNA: TGCGCCAGCAGCCGCGCCGGGACAAGAGTCGAGACCCAGTACTTC. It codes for CASSRAGTRVETQYF. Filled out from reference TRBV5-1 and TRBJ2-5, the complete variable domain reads KAGVTQTPRYLIKTRGQQVTLSCSPISGHRSVSWYQQTPGQGLQFLFEYFSETQRNKGNFPGRFSGRQFSNSRSEMNVSTLELGDSALYLCASSRAGTRVETQYFGPGTRLLVL.

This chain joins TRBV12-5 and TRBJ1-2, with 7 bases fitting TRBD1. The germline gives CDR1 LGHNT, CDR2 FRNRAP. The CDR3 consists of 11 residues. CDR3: CSLTGVNGYTF. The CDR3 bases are TGTTCCCTCACAGGGGTGAATGGCTACACCTTC.

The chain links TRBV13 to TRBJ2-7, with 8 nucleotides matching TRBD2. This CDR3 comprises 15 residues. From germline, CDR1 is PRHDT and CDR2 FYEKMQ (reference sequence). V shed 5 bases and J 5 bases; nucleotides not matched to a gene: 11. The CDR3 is CASSPGVAGGHEQYF. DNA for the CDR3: TGTGCCAGCAGCCCAGGTGTCGCGGGAGGACACGAGCAGTACTTC.

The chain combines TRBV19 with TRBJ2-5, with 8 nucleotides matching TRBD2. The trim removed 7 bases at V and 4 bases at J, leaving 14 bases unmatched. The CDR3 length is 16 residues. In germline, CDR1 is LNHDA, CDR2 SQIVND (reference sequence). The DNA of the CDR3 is TGTGCCAGTACCGCGAGCGGGAGTAGTAGGATAGAGACCCAGTACTTC. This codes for CASTASGSSRIETQYF.

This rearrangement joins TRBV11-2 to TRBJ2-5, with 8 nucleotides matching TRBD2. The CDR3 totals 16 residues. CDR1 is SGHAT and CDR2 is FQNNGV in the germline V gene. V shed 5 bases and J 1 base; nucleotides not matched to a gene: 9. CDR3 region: CASSPLTSGSQETQYF. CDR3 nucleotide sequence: TGTGCCAGCAGCCCTCTAACTAGCGGTAGCCAAGAGACCCAGTACTTC. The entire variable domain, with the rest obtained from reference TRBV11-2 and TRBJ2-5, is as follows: EAGVAQSPRYKIIEKRQSVAFWCNPISGHATLYWYQQILGQGPKLLIQFQNNGVVDDSQLPKDRFSAERLKGVDSTLKIQPAKLEDSAVYLCASSPLTSGSQETQYFGPGTRLLVL.